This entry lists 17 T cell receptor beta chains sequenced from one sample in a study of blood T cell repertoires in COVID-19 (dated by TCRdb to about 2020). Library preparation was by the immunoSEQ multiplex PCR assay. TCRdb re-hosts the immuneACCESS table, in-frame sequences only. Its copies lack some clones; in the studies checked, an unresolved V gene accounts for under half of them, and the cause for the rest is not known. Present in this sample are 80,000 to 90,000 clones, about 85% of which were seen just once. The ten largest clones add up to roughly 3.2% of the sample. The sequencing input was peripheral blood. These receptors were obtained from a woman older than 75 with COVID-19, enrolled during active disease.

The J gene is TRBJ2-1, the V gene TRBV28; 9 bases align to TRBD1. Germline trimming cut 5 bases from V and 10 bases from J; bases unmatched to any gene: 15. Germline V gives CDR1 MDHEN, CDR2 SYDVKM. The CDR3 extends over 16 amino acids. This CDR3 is CASSRSGTGLFIEQFF. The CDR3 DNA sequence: TGTGCCAGCAGTAGATCCGGGACAGGGCTTTTCATCGAGCAGTTCTTC.

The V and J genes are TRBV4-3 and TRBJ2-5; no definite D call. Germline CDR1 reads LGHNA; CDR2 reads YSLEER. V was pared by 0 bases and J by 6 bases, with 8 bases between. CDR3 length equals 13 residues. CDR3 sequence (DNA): TGCGCCAGCAGCCAAGACCTACTGCAGACCCAGTACTTC. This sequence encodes CASSQDLLQTQYF.

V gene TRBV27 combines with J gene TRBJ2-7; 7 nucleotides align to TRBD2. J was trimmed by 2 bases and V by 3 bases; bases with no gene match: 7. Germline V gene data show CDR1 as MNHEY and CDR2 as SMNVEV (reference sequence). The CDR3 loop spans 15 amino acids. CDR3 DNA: TGTGCCAGCAGTTTTGGGCTAGCGGAAGCCTACGAGCAGTACTTC. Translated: CASSFGLAEAYEQYF.

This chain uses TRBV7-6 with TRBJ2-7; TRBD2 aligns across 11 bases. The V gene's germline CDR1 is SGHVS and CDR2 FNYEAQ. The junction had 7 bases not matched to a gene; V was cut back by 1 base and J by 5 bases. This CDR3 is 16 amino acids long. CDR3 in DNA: TGTGCCAGCAGCTTAGTAGCGGGGGGGCTGAAAAACGAGCAGTACTTC. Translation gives CASSLVAGGLKNEQYF.

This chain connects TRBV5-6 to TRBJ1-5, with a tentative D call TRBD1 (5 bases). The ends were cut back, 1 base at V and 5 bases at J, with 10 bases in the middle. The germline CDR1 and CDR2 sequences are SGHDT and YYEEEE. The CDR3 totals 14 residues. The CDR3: CASSLRGSDQPQHF. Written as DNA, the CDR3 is TGTGCCAGCAGCTTGAGGGGTTCGGATCAGCCCCAGCATTTT.

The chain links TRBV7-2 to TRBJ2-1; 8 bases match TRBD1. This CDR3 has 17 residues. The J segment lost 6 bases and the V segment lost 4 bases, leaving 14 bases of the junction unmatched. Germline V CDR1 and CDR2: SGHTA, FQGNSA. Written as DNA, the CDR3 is TGTGCCAGCAGCTGGGGGCCAGGGGGCCGTATGGGCAATGAGCAGTTCTTC. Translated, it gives CASSWGPGGRMGNEQFF.

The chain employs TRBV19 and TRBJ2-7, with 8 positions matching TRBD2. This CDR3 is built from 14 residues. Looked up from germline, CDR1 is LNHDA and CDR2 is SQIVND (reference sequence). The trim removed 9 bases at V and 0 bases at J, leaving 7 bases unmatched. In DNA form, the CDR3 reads TGTGCCAGCCGCCCCGGGACTAGCTCCTACGAGCAGTACTTC. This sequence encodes CASRPGTSSYEQYF.

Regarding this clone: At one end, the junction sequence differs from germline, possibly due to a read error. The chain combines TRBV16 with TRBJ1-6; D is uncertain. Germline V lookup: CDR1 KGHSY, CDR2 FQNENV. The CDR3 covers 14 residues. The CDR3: CASSQIGWSAPFHF. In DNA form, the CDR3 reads TGTGCCAGCAGCCAAATCGGGTGGTCTGCACCCTTCCACTTT.

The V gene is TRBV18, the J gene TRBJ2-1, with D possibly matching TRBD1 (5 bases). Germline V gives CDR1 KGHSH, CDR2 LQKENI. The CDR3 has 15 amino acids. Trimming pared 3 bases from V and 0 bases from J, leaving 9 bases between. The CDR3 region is CASSPTGPSYNEQFF. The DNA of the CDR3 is TGTGCCAGCTCACCTACAGGTCCCTCCTACAATGAGCAGTTCTTC.

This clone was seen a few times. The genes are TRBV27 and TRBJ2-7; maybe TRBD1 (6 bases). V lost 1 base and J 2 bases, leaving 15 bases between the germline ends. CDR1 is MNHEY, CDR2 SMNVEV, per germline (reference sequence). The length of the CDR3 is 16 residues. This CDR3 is CASSLLGGGLTYEQYF. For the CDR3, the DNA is TGTGCCAGCAGTTTATTAGGTGGGGGCTTAACCTACGAGCAGTACTTC.

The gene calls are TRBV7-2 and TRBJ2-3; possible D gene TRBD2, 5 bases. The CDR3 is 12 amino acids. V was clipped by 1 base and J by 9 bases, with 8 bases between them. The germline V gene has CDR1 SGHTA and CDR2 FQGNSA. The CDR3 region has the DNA TGTGCCAGCAGCTTAGTAGGGAGCACGCAGTATTTT. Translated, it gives CASSLVGSTQYF.

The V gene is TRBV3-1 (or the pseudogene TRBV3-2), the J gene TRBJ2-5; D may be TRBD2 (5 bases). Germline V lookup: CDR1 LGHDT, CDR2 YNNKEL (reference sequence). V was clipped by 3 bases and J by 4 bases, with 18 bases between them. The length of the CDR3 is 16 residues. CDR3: CASSHTFRAGGETQYF. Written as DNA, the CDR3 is TGTGCCAGCAGCCACACCTTCCGGGCGGGCGGAGAGACCCAGTACTTC.

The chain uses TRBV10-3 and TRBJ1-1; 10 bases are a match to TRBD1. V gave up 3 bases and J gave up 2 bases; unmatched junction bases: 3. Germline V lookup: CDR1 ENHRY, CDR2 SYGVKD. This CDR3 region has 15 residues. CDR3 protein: CAISERDRGNTEAFF. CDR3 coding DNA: TGTGCCATCAGTGAACGGGACAGGGGAAACACTGAAGCTTTCTTT.

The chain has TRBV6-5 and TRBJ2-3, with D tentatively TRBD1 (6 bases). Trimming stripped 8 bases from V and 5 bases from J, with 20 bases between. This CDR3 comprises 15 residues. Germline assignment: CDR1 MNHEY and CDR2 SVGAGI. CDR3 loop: CASSWSGEGIDTQYF. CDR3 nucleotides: TGTGCCAGCTCCTGGTCAGGGGAAGGAATAGATACGCAGTATTTT.

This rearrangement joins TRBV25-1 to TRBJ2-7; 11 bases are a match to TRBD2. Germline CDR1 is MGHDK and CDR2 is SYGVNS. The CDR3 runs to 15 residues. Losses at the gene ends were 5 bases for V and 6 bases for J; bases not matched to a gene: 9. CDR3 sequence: CASSSVSGRAPEQYF. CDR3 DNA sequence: TGTGCCAGCAGTAGTGTTAGCGGGAGGGCCCCCGAGCAGTACTTC.

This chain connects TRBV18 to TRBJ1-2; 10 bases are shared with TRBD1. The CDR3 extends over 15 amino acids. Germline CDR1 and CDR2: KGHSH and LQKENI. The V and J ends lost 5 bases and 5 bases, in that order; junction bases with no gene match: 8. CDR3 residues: CASSSGQGDKYGYTF. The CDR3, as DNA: TGTGCCAGCTCATCCGGACAGGGGGATAAATATGGCTACACCTTC.

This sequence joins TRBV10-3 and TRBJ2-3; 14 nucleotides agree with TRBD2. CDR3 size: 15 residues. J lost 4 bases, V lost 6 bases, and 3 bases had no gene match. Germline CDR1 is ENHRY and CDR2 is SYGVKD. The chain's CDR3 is CAISAGLAGADTQYF. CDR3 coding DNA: TGTGCCATCAGCGCGGGACTAGCGGGAGCAGATACGCAGTATTTT.